These 20 T cell receptor beta chains originate from one sample sequenced in a study of T cells in women clearing cervical HPV infection. Assay used: immunoSEQ multiplex PCR; TCRdb lists only in-frame clones, some missing. Its clone listing holds 23,000 or so clones. Source material: blood buffy coat. These receptors were taken from a woman between 18 and 70 years old with a cervical HPV16 infection that either progressed to CIN3+ or cleared (not recorded which).

A remark on this clone: The sequence runs out 3 residues before the end of the CDR3; the remainder is reconstructed from the germline J gene. The gene calls are TRBV18 and TRBJ1-2, with 7 positions matching TRBD1. The CDR3 covers 15 residues. Germline lookup yields CDR1 KGHSH and CDR2 LQKENI. CDR3 loop: CASSTRQGPREGYTF. The sequenced part of the CDR3 DNA is TGTGCCAGCTCAACCCGACAGGGTCCGCGCGAAGGC.

For this clone: Coverage ceases 3 residues before the CDR3 finishes, and the germline J gene fills in the end. The V and J genes are TRBV20-1 and TRBJ2-3, with unresolved D. V was trimmed by 0 bases and J by 5 bases, leaving 15 bases between them. Germline lookup yields CDR1 DFQATT and CDR2 SNEGSKA (reference sequence). This CDR3 has 15 residues. The part of the CDR3 DNA that was read is TGCAGTGCTAGAGATAACTCCCCTCTTGGAGATACG. Amino acid sequence: CSARDNSPLGDT. The full CDR3 reads CSARDNSPLGDTQYF.

About this clone itself: Germline is not matched at one junction end, which may reflect a read error. The CDR3 end lies 3 residues beyond the end of the read and is filled in from the germline J gene. The identical CDR3 is also encoded by other nucleotide sequences in the sample. The chain joins TRBV6-1 to TRBJ1-3, with D possibly TRBD1 on 6 matching bases. Germline loops: CDR1 MNHNS, CDR2 SASEGT. This CDR3 region has 14 residues. CDR3 amino acids: CASSAAGAGNTIYF. CDR3 DNA (partial): TGTGCCAGCAGTGCAGCAGGGGCTGGAAACACA.

Remarks on this clone: From the germline J gene comes the end of the CDR3, since the read stops 3 residues before it. The chain is built from TRBV2 and TRBJ1-4, with D unclear. The CDR3 contains 13 residues. Germline V gene sequence: CDR1 SNHLY, CDR2 FYNNEI. This CDR3 is CASSAALSSPLFF. The part of the CDR3 DNA that was read is TGTGCCAGCAGTGCAGCCCTAAGTTCACCA.

To note about this clone: The junction differs from germline at one of its ends, possibly a read error. The CDR3 extends 3 residues past the end of the read, so its final part is completed from the germline J gene. This sequence joins TRBV4-2 and TRBJ2-1, with D perhaps matching TRBD1 (6 bases). The CDR3 totals 13 residues. Germline lookup yields CDR1 LGHNA and CDR2 YNFKEQ. The covered CDR3 bases are TGCGCCAGCAGCCAGGGACAACCCAATGAG. It translates to CASSQGQPNE. The complete CDR3 reads CASSQGQPNEQFF.

Of note for this clone: The read ends 3 residues shy of where the CDR3 ends; the end is completed using the germline J gene. The rearrangement links TRBV2 to TRBJ2-7, with D possibly being TRBD2 (6 bases). V shed 6 bases and J shed 5 bases, with 14 bases lying between them. The CDR3 sequence is 13 residues long. The germline V gene encodes CDR1 SNHLY and CDR2 FYNNEI. The sequenced part of the CDR3 DNA is TGTGCCAGCAGAGGAGGGCCCCCAAACGAG. This encodes CASRGGPPNE. The complete CDR3 reads CASRGGPPNEQYF.

Regarding this clone: The read halts 3 residues ahead of the CDR3 end, with the missing end drawn from the germline J gene. The rearrangement joins TRBV20-1 to TRBJ2-3; unclear D gene. This CDR3 spans 15 amino acids. CDR1 and CDR2 (germline): DFQATT, SNEGSKA (reference sequence). Trimming shortened V by 0 bases and J by 0 bases, and 10 bases separated the two germline ends. The chain's CDR3 is CSARDVATSTDTQYF. The CDR3 bases that were read are TGCAGTGCTAGAGATGTAGCAACCAGCACAGATACG.

Comments on this clone: The CDR3 extends 3 residues past the end of the read, so its final part is completed from the germline J gene. The gene calls are TRBV30 and TRBJ2-2; weak D call: TRBD1 (6 bases). The CDR3 totals 13 residues. Germline CDR1 GTSNPN, CDR2 SVGIG (reference sequence). CDR3 DNA (partial): TGTGCCTGGAGGGACAGCGCCGTTGAAAAG. It is translated as CAWRDSAVEK. The CDR3 in its entirety is CAWRDSAVEKLFF.

About this clone itself: The missing CDR3 end, 3 residues past where the read stops, is filled in from the germline J gene. The chain uses TRBV7-9 and TRBJ1-5, with TRBD1 as a possible D gene (5 bases). Trimming left V 5 bases short and J 5 bases short, with 16 bases between. Per the germline V gene, CDR1 is SEHNR and CDR2 is FQNEAQ (reference sequence). The CDR3 consists of 15 residues. CDR3 sequence: CASSVGGLRDQPQHF. Partial CDR3 DNA: TGTGCCAGCAGCGTCGGGGGGTTGAGGGATCAGCCC.

For this clone: The missing CDR3 end, 3 residues past where the read stops, is filled in from the germline J gene. The chain links TRBV10-1 to TRBJ2-2; tentatively, D is TRBD1 (5 bases). The CDR3 consists of 14 residues. Germline V gene data show CDR1 as WNHNN and CDR2 as SYGVQD (reference sequence). The CDR3 reads CASTLGVMNEKLFF. The sequenced CDR3 bases are TGCGCCAGTACGTTAGGGGTAATGAATGAAAAG.

Of note for this clone: Read coverage stops 3 residues before the CDR3 terminus; the germline J gene supplies the remainder. The J gene is TRBJ1-5, the V gene TRBV20-1; perhaps TRBD1 as D (5 bases). The germline V gene encodes CDR1 DFQATT and CDR2 SNEGSKA (reference sequence). Between the trimmed V and J ends, which lost 3 bases and 4 bases, there was a span of 19 bases. The CDR3 is 16 amino acids. CDR3 protein: CSASRGYGVRNQPQHF. CDR3 DNA, as far as it was read: TGCAGTGCTAGCCGGGGGTACGGGGTCCGAAATCAGCCC.

A note on this clone: The read falls 3 residues short of the CDR3 end, and the missing part is taken from the germline J gene. V and J are TRBV20-1 and TRBJ2-5, with TRBD2 matching 8 bases. With V trimmed by 5 bases and J by 4 bases, 3 bases remained unmatched. Germline V gene lookup returns CDR1 DFQATT and CDR2 SNEGSKA (reference sequence). The CDR3 has 12 amino acids. The CDR3: CSAEGLGETQYF. The CDR3 bases that were read are TGCAGTGCTGAGGGACTAGGAGAGACC.

Points on this clone: The observed sequence ends 3 residues before the CDR3 terminus, with the missing tail filled in from the germline J gene. This rearrangement joins TRBV23-1 to TRBJ2-2, with D possibly being TRBD2 (5 bases). TRBV23-1 is labeled an ORF, and its function is uncertain. The CDR3 loop spans 16 amino acids. Trimming removed 3 bases at V and 5 bases at J, with 16 bases between. CDR3 residues: CASSHPLSSGTGELFF. The CDR3 bases that were read are TGCGCCAGCAGTCACCCTTTATCCAGCGGAACCGGGGAG.

On this clone: From the germline J gene comes the end of the CDR3, since the read stops 3 residues before it. The V gene is TRBV18, the J gene TRBJ2-7; no clear D gene. Trimming cost V 4 bases and J 2 bases, with 9 bases left between them. Germline assignment: CDR1 KGHSH and CDR2 LQKENI. This CDR3 is built from 13 residues. CDR3 DNA (partial): TGTGCCAGCTCACGCTCGCAGGCCTACGAG. Protein product: CASSRSQAYE. The CDR3 as a whole reads CASSRSQAYEQYF. Based on the CDR3 plus reference TRBV18 and TRBJ2-7, the full variable domain is NAGVMQNPRHLVRRRGQEARLRCSPMKGHSHVYWYRQLPEEGLKFMVYLQKENIIDESGMPKERFSAEFPKEGPSILRIQQVVRGDSAAYFCASSRSQAYEQYFGPGTRLTVT.

Regarding this clone: The CDR3 extends 3 residues past the end of the read, so its final part is completed from the germline J gene. The chain combines TRBV5-1 with TRBJ2-7; TRBD2 aligns across 13 bases. Germline lookup yields CDR1 SGHRS and CDR2 YFSETQ. Trimming took 4 bases from V and 2 from J; bases not matched to a gene: 3. The CDR3 length is 15 residues. The CDR3 protein is CASSETSGGAYEQYF. The covered CDR3 bases are TGCGCCAGCAGCGAAACTAGCGGGGGGGCCTACGAG.

As regards this clone: The CDR3 end lies 3 residues beyond the end of the read and is filled in from the germline J gene. The rearrangement links TRBV10-1 to TRBJ2-1; no definite D call. The CDR3 length is 14 residues. Germline V gene lookup returns CDR1 WNHNN and CDR2 SYGVQD (reference sequence). V lost 0 bases to trimming and J lost 7 bases, with 10 bases between them. The sequenced CDR3 bases are TGCGCCAGCAGTGAGTCGAGGTCCGCAAATGAG. The encoded protein is CASSESRSANE. The complete CDR3 protein is CASSESRSANEQFF.

For this clone: Read coverage stops 3 residues before the CDR3 terminus; the germline J gene supplies the remainder. The gene calls are TRBV6-7 and TRBJ2-5, with 9 positions matching TRBD1. TRBV6-7 is identified as an open reading frame with a role that is uncertain. The J segment lost 7 bases and the V segment lost 5 bases, leaving 20 bases of the junction unmatched. The CDR3 sequence is 18 residues long. The CDR3 DNA, read in part, is TGTGCCAGCAGTAAGAACAGGGGGCGTGAGTCTCCTCAGTTGACC. Its translation is CASSKNRGRESPQLT. In full, the CDR3 reads CASSKNRGRESPQLTQYF.

With respect to this clone: The CDR3 end lies 3 residues beyond the end of the read and is filled in from the germline J gene. The genes are TRBV23-1 and TRBJ1-2; D is ambiguous. TRBV23-1 is recorded as an ORF, its role being uncertain. The CDR3 loop spans 12 amino acids. CDR3: CASSQSNSDYTF. The sequenced CDR3 bases are TGCGCCAGCAGTCAATCGAACAGTGAC.

Of note for this clone: Read sequence stops 3 residues before the CDR3 end, and the germline J gene provides the missing end. This rearrangement joins TRBV18 to TRBJ2-3; no clear D. Germline V lookup: CDR1 KGHSH, CDR2 LQKENI. The CDR3 has 13 residues. The V end was cut by 4 bases, the J end by 0 bases, with 5 bases between. The CDR3 bases that were read are TGTGCCAGCTCACAATCAAGCACAGATACG. It yields the protein CASSQSSTDT. The full CDR3 reads CASSQSSTDTQYF. Drawing the rest from reference TRBV18 and TRBJ2-3, the complete variable domain is NAGVMQNPRHLVRRRGQEARLRCSPMKGHSHVYWYRQLPEEGLKFMVYLQKENIIDESGMPKERFSAEFPKEGPSILRIQQVVRGDSAAYFCASSQSSTDTQYFGPGTRLTVL.

As to this clone: The read terminates 3 residues before the CDR3 end, so the remaining end is supplied by the germline J gene. This rearrangement joins TRBV7-3 to TRBJ2-5; 7 bases are shared with TRBD2. The V and J ends lost 5 bases and 2 bases, in that order; junction bases with no gene match: 5. In germline, CDR1 is SGHTA, CDR2 FQGTGA. CDR3 length: 14 amino acids. The CDR3 bases that were read are TGTGCCAGCAGCGTGGGGGGGTTGCAAGAGACC. This translates into CASSVGGLQET. The whole CDR3 reads CASSVGGLQETQYF.